This section outlines one TCR beta chain sequence together with its context. The source of the sample is a study of blood T cell repertoires in COVID-19. Study overall: T cells, B-cell-depleted T cells, or PBMCs supplied cDNA or gDNA.

Per the study methods: Amplification of reference gene primers provided the estimated nucleated cell counts. This table comes from immunoSEQ multiplex PCR, and its TCRdb copy is limited to in-frame clones, with some not included. The V and J calls and clone size were taken over from that table, and D and trimming were inferred from the DNA. The data show approximately 220,000 clones, 82% seen once. CDR1 is LGHDT, CDR2 YNNKEL, per germline (reference sequence). The trim removed 3 bases at V and 7 bases at J, leaving 7 bases unmatched. This CDR3 is built from 15 residues. Sequences were obtained from peripheral blood. The chain couples TRBV3-1 (or the pseudogene TRBV3-2) to TRBJ1-4; 8 bases are a match to TRBD1. The TCR comes from a woman between 70 and 85 years old with acute or convalescent COVID-19. The CDR3 coding sequence is TGTGCCAGCAGCCACGGCAGGGGGCGAAGTGAAAAACTGTTTTTT. The encoded protein is CASSHGRGRSEKLFF.